The T cell receptor beta chain under discussion was sequenced for a study of T cells after yellow fever vaccination. Study-wide points: When the response was secondary, it was weaker but reached its peak faster, day 5 versus 15.

The CDR3 is made up of 16 amino acids. The germline V gene encodes CDR1 SGHRS and CDR2 YFSETQ. Trimming left V 4 bases short and J 2 bases short, with 17 bases between. Each CDR3 protein gets one entry after TCRdb re-called the 5' RACE reads with MiXCR. Of roughly 340,000 distinct CDR3 sequences detected, 3% to 4.5% appear once; the ten largest clones hold approximately 25%. With respect to this clonotype: Antigen unknown.

The chain recombines TRBV5-1 with TRBJ2-3, with D possibly called TRBD1 or TRBD2 (5 bases each). The receptor's source is a young man who received the YFV17D yellow fever vaccine. Sequences were derived from PBMCs, sampled 5 days after the yellow fever booster vaccination. The CDR3 nucleotides read TGCGCCAGCAGCGAGGGACCACGCGTTCCCACAGATACGCAGTATTTT. Protein: CASSEGPRVPTDTQYF.